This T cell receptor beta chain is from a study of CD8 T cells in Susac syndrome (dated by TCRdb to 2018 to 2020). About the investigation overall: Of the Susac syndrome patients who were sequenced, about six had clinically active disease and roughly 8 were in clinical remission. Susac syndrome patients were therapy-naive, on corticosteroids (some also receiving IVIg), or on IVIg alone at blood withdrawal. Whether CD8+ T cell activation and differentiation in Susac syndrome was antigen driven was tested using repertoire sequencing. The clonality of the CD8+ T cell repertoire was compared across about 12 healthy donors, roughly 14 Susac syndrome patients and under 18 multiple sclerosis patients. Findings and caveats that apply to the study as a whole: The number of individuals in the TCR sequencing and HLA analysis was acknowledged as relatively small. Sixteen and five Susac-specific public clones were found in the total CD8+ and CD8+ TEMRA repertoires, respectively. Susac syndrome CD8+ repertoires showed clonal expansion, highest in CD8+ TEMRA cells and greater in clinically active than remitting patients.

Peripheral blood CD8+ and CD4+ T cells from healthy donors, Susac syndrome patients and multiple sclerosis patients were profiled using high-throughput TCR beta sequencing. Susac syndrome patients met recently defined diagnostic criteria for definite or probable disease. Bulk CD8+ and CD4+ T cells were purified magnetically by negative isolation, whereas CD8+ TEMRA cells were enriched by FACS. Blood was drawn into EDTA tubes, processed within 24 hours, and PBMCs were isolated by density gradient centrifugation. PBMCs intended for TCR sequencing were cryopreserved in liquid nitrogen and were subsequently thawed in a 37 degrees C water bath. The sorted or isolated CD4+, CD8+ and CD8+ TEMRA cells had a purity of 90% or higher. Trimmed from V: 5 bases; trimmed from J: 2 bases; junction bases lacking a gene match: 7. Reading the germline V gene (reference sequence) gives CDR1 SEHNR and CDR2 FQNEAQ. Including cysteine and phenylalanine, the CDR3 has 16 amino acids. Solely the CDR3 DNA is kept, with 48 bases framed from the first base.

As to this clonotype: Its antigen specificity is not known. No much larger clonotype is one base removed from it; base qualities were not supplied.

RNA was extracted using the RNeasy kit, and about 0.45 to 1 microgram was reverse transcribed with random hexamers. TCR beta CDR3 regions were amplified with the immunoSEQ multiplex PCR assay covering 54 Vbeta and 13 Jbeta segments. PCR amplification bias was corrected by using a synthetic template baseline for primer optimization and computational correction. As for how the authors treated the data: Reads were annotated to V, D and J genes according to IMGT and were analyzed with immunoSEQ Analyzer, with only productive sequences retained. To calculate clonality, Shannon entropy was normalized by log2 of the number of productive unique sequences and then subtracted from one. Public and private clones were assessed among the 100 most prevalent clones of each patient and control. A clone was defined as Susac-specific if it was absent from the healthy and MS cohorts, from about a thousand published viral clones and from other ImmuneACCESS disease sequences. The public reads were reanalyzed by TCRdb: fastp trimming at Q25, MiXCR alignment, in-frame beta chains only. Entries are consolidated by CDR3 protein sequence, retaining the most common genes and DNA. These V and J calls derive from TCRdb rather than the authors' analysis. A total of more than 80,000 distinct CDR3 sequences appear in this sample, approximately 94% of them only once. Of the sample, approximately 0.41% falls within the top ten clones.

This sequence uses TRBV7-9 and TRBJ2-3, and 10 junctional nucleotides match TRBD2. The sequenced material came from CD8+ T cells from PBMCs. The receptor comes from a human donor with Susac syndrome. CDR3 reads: CASSPSGGANTDTQYF. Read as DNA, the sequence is TGTGCCAGCAGCCCGAGCGGGGGGGCAAACACAGATACGCAGTATTTT.